Given below is one TCR beta chain in context. The sample belongs to a study of blood T cell repertoires in COVID-19. The wider study: From the United States, Italy and Spain came samples of acute and convalescent COVID-19. Sources were T cells, B-cell-depleted T cells, or PBMCs; the material itself was cDNA or gDNA.

Original methodology: The assay estimated nucleated cells by amplifying reference gene primers. Method: immunoSEQ multiplex PCR; TCRdb's copy keeps in-frame clones and lacks some. That table furnishes V, J and clone size, whereas the DNA furnished D and trimming. Of about 250,000 clones listed, 83% are singletons. The CDR3 is made up of 15 amino acids. Looked up from germline, CDR1 is SGHRS and CDR2 is YFSETQ. J gave up 2 bases and V 1 base, and 2 bases lay outside the gene matches. The clonotype comes from a man in his forties with active or convalescent COVID-19. The chain uses TRBV5-1 and TRBJ2-2, with 7 bases identical to TRBD1. Sequencing was done on a sample of peripheral blood. The CDR3 coding sequence is TGCGCCAGCAGCTTGAACAGGGGCAACACCGGGGAGCTGTTTTTT. Its translation is CASSLNRGNTGELFF. The full variable domain, its missing parts supplied by reference TRBV5-1 and TRBJ2-2, is KAGVTQTPRYLIKTRGQQVTLSCSPISGHRSVSWYQQTPGQGLQFLFEYFSETQRNKGNFPGRFSGRQFSNSRSEMNVSTLELGDSALYLCASSLNRGNTGELFFGEGSRLTVL.